The entry that follows covers one T cell receptor (beta chain) sequence. Its antigen is unknown. The sample belongs to a study of shared clonotypes between healthy human individuals. Looking at the study overall: The cohort comprised two women and a few men. Their ages spanned 18 to 49 years.

Free of recent acute infections or vaccinations, the donors were healthy HIV-negative adults. Overall study findings and caveats: Limited genetic and exposure-history diversity came from having few donors.

Only in-frame clones appear in the TCRdb table, and some are missing; sequencing was by immunoSEQ multiplex PCR. This table has about 480,000 clones, approximately 79% appearing once. Germline CDR1 is SGHTS and CDR2 is YDEGEE. CDR3 length: 16 amino acids. The V segment lost 4 bases and the J segment 0 bases; nucleotides outside the gene matches: 5. The sequence was collected from a woman between 40 and 55 years old in good health. Some clones in this sample may be carry-over from other donors' samples. The V and J genes are TRBV5-8 and TRBJ2-3; 10 bases match TRBD2. Sequencing was performed on PBMCs. The CDR3 DNA follows: TGTGCCAGCAGCACCGGGACTAGCGCTAGCACAGATACGCAGTATTTT. The encoded protein is CASSTGTSASTDTQYF.